This T cell receptor (beta chain) was captured in a study of blood T cell repertoires in COVID-19 (dated by TCRdb to 2020 to 2021). As for the study more broadly: Samples from collaborators originated in the United States, Italy and Spain and spanned both the acute and convalescent phases of COVID-19. The material from the prospective study consisted of cDNA or gDNA derived from T cells, B-cell-depleted T cells, or PBMCs. Samples came from the ongoing ImmuneRACE study (first 160 participants) plus 1,254 subjects from 6 global collaborators. Where HLA class I and class II types were available, the types were taken from metadata supplied by the sample provider, not from assay-based typing. A freely available public database, intended as a resource for researchers studying the immune response to SARS-CoV-2, is where the repertoires were released. The dataset comprised deeply sampled blood TCRbeta repertoires from subjects exposed to, actively infected with, or recovered from COVID-19. The sample metadata nearly always contained a de-identified subject ID, COVID-19 status, age in years and sex.

In Seattle, one collaborating source enrolled patients while the infection was active and tracked those patients longitudinally over the course of disease. Collaborating institutions collected whole blood in K2EDTA tubes following their own protocols. For TCRbeta analysis, collaborators shipped samples as frozen whole blood, isolated PBMCs, or DNA extracted from either of those sample types. V gives up 6 bases and J gives up 5 bases, and the segment between their germline ends measures 17 bases. As encoded in the germline V gene (reference sequence), CDR1 is MNHEY while CDR2 is SMNVEV. Counted from cysteine to phenylalanine, this CDR3 has 14 amino acids. Only the CDR3 part of the read is kept: 42 bases, read in frame from the first base. Results and caveats for the whole study, not just this receptor: The quantity of clinical and demographic metadata differed by source and by participant and was supplied without curation.

The immunoSEQ Assay, a bias-controlled multiplex PCR, was used to amplify TCRbeta CDR3 regions from genomic DNA. Per the source publication's procedure: The number of nucleated cells in each sample was estimated from the amplification of reference gene primers within the assay. To quantify the absolute abundance of each unique TCRbeta CDR3 rearrangement, sequence reads were collapsed and filtered. Productive Simpson clonality was computed per sample as the square root of Simpson's diversity index over productive rearrangements. Entries here come from immuneACCESS through TCRdb and include only in-frame sequences with V and J called. Some clones fail to appear in such tables; in the studies checked, an unresolved V gene covers under half of the shortfall, and the cause of the remainder is unknown. The D gene and trimming were derived from the DNA, and the V and J assignments and clone size from that table. This sample lists a few hundred thousand clones; approximately 92% were detected once. The ten largest clones add up to 2.5% to 3% of the sample.

Of note for this clone: Its antigen has not been determined. Base qualities are missing; no much larger clone stands one base away.

The rearranged chain carries TRBV27 and TRBJ2-7, with a weak D call of TRBD1 (6 bases match). This TCR derives from a person aged 18 to 35 with COVID-19, enrolled during active disease. Material: peripheral blood. The CDR3 is CASSIRQDGHEQYF. In nucleotides, the sequence is TGTGCCAGCAGCATACGACAGGACGGCCACGAGCAGTACTTC.